These 25 T cell receptor beta chains were sequenced from one sample in a study of T cell changes during pregnancy in multiple sclerosis. Assay used: immunoSEQ multiplex PCR; TCRdb lists only in-frame clones, some missing. This table holds roughly 24,000 clones, more than 75% found once. The sample here was CD8+ T cells from peripheral blood mononuclear cells, taken before pregnancy. These receptors were collected from a female donor with multiple sclerosis, enrolled in a pregnancy study.

This chain connects TRBV10-3 to TRBJ2-7; 10 nucleotides align to TRBD2. Unmatched junction bases numbered 9, after V lost 7 bases and J lost 6 bases. Germline values: CDR1 ENHRY, CDR2 SYGVKD. This CDR3 is built from 14 residues. The CDR3 sequence is CAITRTSGPCEQYF. The CDR3, as DNA: TGTGCCATCACTCGGACTAGCGGCCCTTGCGAGCAGTACTTC.

The J gene is TRBJ2-1, the V gene TRBV9; 7 positions match TRBD2. In germline, CDR1 is SGDLS, CDR2 YYNGEE. This CDR3 is 16 amino acids long. J lost 3 bases, V lost 3 bases, and 9 bases had no gene match. CDR3 protein: CASSASGTPSYNEQFF. The CDR3 coding sequence is TGTGCCAGCAGCGCGAGCGGGACCCCGAGCTACAATGAGCAGTTCTTC.

The chain joins TRBV6-1 to TRBJ2-7; D not certain. Trimming removed 0 bases from V and 3 bases from J, with 9 bases in between. The CDR3 contains 14 residues. CDR1 and CDR2 from the germline V gene are MNHNS and SASEGT. CDR3 in DNA: TGTGCCAGCAGTGAAGCGCTTGGGCGCTACGAGCAGTACTTC. It translates to CASSEALGRYEQYF.

The chain employs TRBV2 and TRBJ2-7, with D uncertain. The V gene's germline CDR1 is SNHLY and CDR2 FYNNEI. The V and J ends lost 7 bases and 3 bases respectively, with 4 bases between them. The CDR3 is 10 amino acids. The CDR3 reads CASTRYEQYF. In nucleotides, the CDR3 is TGTGCCAGCACCCGCTACGAGCAGTACTTC.

V gene TRBV5-6 combines with J gene TRBJ2-1; 8 nucleotides line up with TRBD2. Germline CDR1 is SGHDT and CDR2 is YYEEEE. Unmatched junction bases numbered 7, after V lost 2 bases and J lost 3 bases. This CDR3 spans 16 amino acids. In nucleotides, the CDR3 is TGTGCCAGCAGCTTTTTAGCGGGACTCTACTACAATGAGCAGTTCTTC. Residues: CASSFLAGLYYNEQFF.

The chain recombines TRBV5-4 with TRBJ2-1; 10 bases map to TRBD1. The CDR3 length is 20 residues. V lost 7 bases to trimming and J lost 2 bases; unmatched junction nucleotides: 21. Per the germline V gene, CDR1 is SGHNT and CDR2 is YYREEE (reference sequence). The CDR3 is CASPIDRGPAGSTAYNEQFF. The CDR3 coding sequence is TGTGCCAGCCCAATCGACAGGGGGCCCGCAGGGTCGACGGCCTACAATGAGCAGTTCTTC. Filled out from reference TRBV5-4 and TRBJ2-1, the complete variable domain reads ETGVTQSPTHLIKTRGQQVTLRCSSQSGHNTVSWYQQALGQGPQFIFQYYREEENGRGNFPPRFSGLQFPNYSSELNVNALELDDSALYLCASPIDRGPAGSTAYNEQFFGPGTRLTVL.

The chain joins TRBV27 to TRBJ1-5, with a weak D call TRBD1 (6 bases). Germline V gene sequence: CDR1 MNHEY, CDR2 SMNVEV (reference sequence). There are 16 residues in the CDR3. Between the trimmed V and J ends, which lost 5 bases and 2 bases, there was a span of 16 bases. In DNA, the CDR3 is TGTGCCAGCAGTCTAACACAGGGTAGGGGCAATCAGCCCCAGCATTTT. The encoded protein is CASSLTQGRGNQPQHF.

In this sample, this clone turned up once. The chain links TRBV4-1 to TRBJ1-2; 7 bases are a match to TRBD1. Losses at the gene ends were 4 bases for V and 4 bases for J; bases not matched to a gene: 9. This CDR3 spans 15 amino acids. Per the germline V gene, CDR1 is MGHRA and CDR2 is YSYEKL. This CDR3 reads CASSPTQGLGYGYTF. The DNA of the CDR3 is TGCGCCAGCAGCCCTACACAGGGGTTAGGCTATGGCTACACCTTC.

The rearrangement links TRBV5-6 to TRBJ1-2; D unresolved. CDR1 and CDR2 from the germline V gene are SGHDT and YYEEEE. V dropped 1 base and J dropped 4 bases, with 11 bases sitting between them. This CDR3 spans 14 amino acids. The CDR3 here is CASSLNEDLYGYTF. The CDR3, as DNA: TGTGCCAGCAGCTTGAATGAGGATCTCTATGGCTACACCTTC.

The CDR3 DNA follows: TGCAGCGTTGAATCTAGCGGCTACGAGCAGTACTTC. Translating gives CSVESSGYEQYF. The J gene is TRBJ2-7, the V gene TRBV29-1; 7 nucleotides align to TRBD2. The CDR3 has 12 residues. The germline V gene encodes CDR1 SQVTM and CDR2 ANQGSEA. The trim removed 2 bases at V and 3 bases at J, leaving 1 base unmatched.

J is TRBJ2-5 and V is TRBV27; tentatively, D is TRBD1 (5 bases). The CDR3 has 14 amino acids. Germline loops: CDR1 MNHEY, CDR2 SMNVEV (reference sequence). Trimming removed 3 bases from V and 5 bases from J, with 13 bases in between. The CDR3 sequence is CASSFRQGWETQYF. The CDR3 DNA reads as TGTGCCAGCAGTTTTAGGCAGGGCTGGGAGACCCAGTACTTC.

The chain links TRBV14 to TRBJ1-1; the D is unclear. Trimming removed 4 bases from V and 4 bases from J, with 16 bases in between. The CDR3 covers 15 residues. The V gene's germline CDR1 is SGHDN and CDR2 FVKESK. The CDR3 DNA is TGTGCCAGCAGCCGTACGGGGAGGACGAGCACTGAAGCTTTCTTT. This sequence encodes CASSRTGRTSTEAFF.

This rearrangement joins TRBV7-2 to TRBJ1-1; D may be TRBD1 (6 bases). The CDR3 consists of 14 residues. Germline V gene data show CDR1 as SGHTA and CDR2 as FQGNSA. The V end was cut by 5 bases, the J end by 3 bases, with 13 bases between. The CDR3 sequence: CASSHRTVHTEAFF. CDR3 DNA: TGTGCCAGCAGCCACCGGACAGTCCACACTGAAGCTTTCTTT.

The rearrangement joins TRBV4-3 to TRBJ1-4, with 9 positions matching TRBD1. V lost 1 base and J lost 8; bases outside the gene matches: 8. This CDR3 has 16 residues. Germline CDR1 LGHNA, CDR2 YSLEER. Here the CDR3 reads CASSQGRQGVKEKLFF. The CDR3 bases are TGCGCCAGCAGCCAAGGTAGACAGGGGGTAAAAGAAAAACTGTTTTTT.

This chain uses TRBV4-2 with TRBJ2-7, with TRBD1 matching over 11 bases. From germline, CDR1 is LGHNA and CDR2 YNFKEQ. This CDR3 has 15 amino acids. V was pared by 4 bases and J by 4 bases, with 6 bases of the junction left unmatched. The CDR3 DNA follows: TGTGCCAGCAGCCCTCTCCGGGACAGGGGGTACGAGCAGTACTTC. It is translated as CASSPLRDRGYEQYF.

V and J are TRBV6-1 and TRBJ2-7; a weak D match, TRBD2 (5 bases). Trimming took 3 bases from V and 0 from J, leaving 12 bases between them. The CDR3 has 15 residues. The germline CDR1 and CDR2 sequences are MNHNS and SASEGT. The CDR3 region has the DNA TGTGCCAGCAGTGAGTGGAGGCTCAGCTCCTACGAGCAGTACTTC. The encoded protein is CASSEWRLSSYEQYF.

Notes on this clone: A much larger clone differs from this one at a single base, so this may be a read error. The identical CDR3 is also encoded by other nucleotide sequences in the sample. The chain carries TRBV5-1 and TRBJ1-1, with a possible D match to TRBD1 (6 bases). The CDR3 loop spans 15 amino acids. From germline, CDR1 is SGHRS and CDR2 YFSETQ. The chain's CDR3 is CASSFFLFRDTEAFF. In DNA form, the CDR3 reads TGCGCCAGCAGCTTTTTTCTCTTCCGGGACACTGAGGCTTTCTTT.

V usage is TRBV9 and J usage is TRBJ2-2; 7 bases agree with TRBD2. From germline, CDR1 is SGDLS and CDR2 YYNGEE. This CDR3 has 18 residues. Trimming removed 3 bases from V and 0 bases from J; junction bases left unmatched: 11. CDR3 coding DNA: TGTGCCAGCAGCGCCGAATCGTGGGGGACTACGAACACCGGGGAGCTGTTTTTT. Translating gives CASSAESWGTTNTGELFF.

This chain links TRBV18 with TRBJ1-2; D is perhaps TRBD1 (6 bases). CDR3 size: 13 residues. The germline V and J ends were trimmed by 6 bases and 6 bases, with 14 bases remaining between them. The V gene's germline CDR1 is KGHSH and CDR2 LQKENI. CDR3 region: CASSPNRVNGYTF. DNA of the CDR3: TGTGCCAGCTCCCCTAACAGGGTCAATGGCTACACCTTC.

This clone was picked up a small number of times. V is TRBV30 and J is TRBJ1-1, with D maybe TRBD1 (5 bases). Trimming shortened V by 8 bases and J by 1 base, and 14 bases separated the two germline ends. Germline V gene lookup returns CDR1 GTSNPN and CDR2 SVGIG (reference sequence). This CDR3 has 13 amino acids. CDR3 protein: CAGTTGQNTEAFF. DNA for the CDR3: TGTGCCGGGACCACAGGACAGAACACTGAAGCTTTCTTT.

The sample holds one count of this clone. The chain employs TRBV29-1 and TRBJ2-3; tentative D call: TRBD1 (5 bases). CDR1 is SQVTM and CDR2 is ANQGSEA in the germline V gene. The ends were cut back, 4 bases at V and 2 bases at J, with 13 bases in the middle. This CDR3 region has 14 residues. DNA of the CDR3: TGCAGCGTTGCCCTACAGGAGCCCACAGATACGCAGTATTTT. This encodes CSVALQEPTDTQYF.

This chain connects TRBV27 to TRBJ2-7; possible D gene TRBD2, 7 bases. The CDR3 consists of 12 residues. Per the germline V gene, CDR1 is MNHEY and CDR2 is SMNVEV (reference sequence). The V end lost 5 bases, the J end lost 6 bases, and 11 bases lay between the germline ends. The CDR3 spells CASSIGGAEQYF. CDR3 bases: TGTGCCAGCAGTATTGGGGGGGCCGAGCAGTACTTC.

The chain links TRBV7-4 to TRBJ2-7; D gene uncertain. This CDR3 region has 15 residues. V was clipped by 1 base and J by 2 bases, with 12 bases between them. Germline values: CDR1 SGHVT, CDR2 SQSDAQ. In DNA form, the CDR3 reads TGTGCCAGCAGCTTAGGCCTAGTGAAACCCTACGAGCAGTACTTC. Translating gives CASSLGLVKPYEQYF.

The chain employs TRBV30 and TRBJ2-7; TRBD2 aligns across 8 bases. In germline, CDR1 is GTSNPN, CDR2 SVGIG (reference sequence). Trimming cost V 4 bases and J 5 bases; bases outside gene matches: 7. The CDR3 extends over 13 amino acids. CDR3 nucleotides: TGTGCCTGGAATCCCAGCGGGAGTGACGAGCAGTACTTC. Translating it yields CAWNPSGSDEQYF.

V and J are TRBV7-9 and TRBJ1-2, with D possibly being TRBD1 (5 bases). The CDR3 has 12 residues. The V end was cut by 8 bases, the J end by 4 bases, with 11 bases between. Germline V gives CDR1 SEHNR, CDR2 FQNEAQ (reference sequence). The DNA of the CDR3 is TGTGCCAGCGCATCTAGGGGCTATGGCTACACCTTC. Its translation: CASASRGYGYTF.